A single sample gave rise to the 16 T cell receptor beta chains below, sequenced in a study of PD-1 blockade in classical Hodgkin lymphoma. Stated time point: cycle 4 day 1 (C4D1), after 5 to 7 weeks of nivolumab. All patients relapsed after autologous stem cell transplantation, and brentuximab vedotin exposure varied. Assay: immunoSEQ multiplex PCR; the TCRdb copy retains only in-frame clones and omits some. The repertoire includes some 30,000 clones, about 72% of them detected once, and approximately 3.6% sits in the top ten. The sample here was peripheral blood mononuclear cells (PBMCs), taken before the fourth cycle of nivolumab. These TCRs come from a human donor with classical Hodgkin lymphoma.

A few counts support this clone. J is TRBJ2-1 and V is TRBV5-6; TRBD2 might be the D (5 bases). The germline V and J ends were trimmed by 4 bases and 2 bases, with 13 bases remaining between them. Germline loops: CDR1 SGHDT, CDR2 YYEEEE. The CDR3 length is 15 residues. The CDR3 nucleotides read TGTGCCAGCAGCGGGGAGCCGGAGGCCTACAATGAGCAGTTCTTC. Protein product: CASSGEPEAYNEQFF.

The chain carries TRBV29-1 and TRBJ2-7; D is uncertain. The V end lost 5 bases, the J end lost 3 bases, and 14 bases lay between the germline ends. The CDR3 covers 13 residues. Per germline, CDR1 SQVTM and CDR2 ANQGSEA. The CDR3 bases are TGCAGCGTTCATACCGACCAGAGCTACGAGCAGTACTTC. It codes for CSVHTDQSYEQYF.

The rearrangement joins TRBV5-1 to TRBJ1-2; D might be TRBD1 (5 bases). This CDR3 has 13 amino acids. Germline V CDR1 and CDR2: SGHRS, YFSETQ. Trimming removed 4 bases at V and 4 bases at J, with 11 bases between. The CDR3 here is CASSPDRFYGYTF. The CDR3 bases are TGCGCCAGCAGCCCCGACAGATTCTATGGCTACACCTTC. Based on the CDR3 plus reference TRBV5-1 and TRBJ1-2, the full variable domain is KAGVTQTPRYLIKTRGQQVTLSCSPISGHRSVSWYQQTPGQGLQFLFEYFSETQRNKGNFPGRFSGRQFSNSRSEMNVSTLELGDSALYLCASSPDRFYGYTFGSGTRLTVV.

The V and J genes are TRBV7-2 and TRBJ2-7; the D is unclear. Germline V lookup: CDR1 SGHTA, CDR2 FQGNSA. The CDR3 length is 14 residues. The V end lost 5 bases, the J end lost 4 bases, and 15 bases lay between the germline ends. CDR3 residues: CASSAYMEPYEQYF. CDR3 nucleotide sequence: TGTGCCAGCAGCGCGTACATGGAACCGTACGAGCAGTACTTC.

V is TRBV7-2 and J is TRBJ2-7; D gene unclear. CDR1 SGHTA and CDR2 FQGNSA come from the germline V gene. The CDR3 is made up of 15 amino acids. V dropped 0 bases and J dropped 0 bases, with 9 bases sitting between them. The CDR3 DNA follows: TGTGCCAGCAGCTTAGCGGTCGGAAGCTCCTACGAGCAGTACTTC. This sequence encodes CASSLAVGSSYEQYF.

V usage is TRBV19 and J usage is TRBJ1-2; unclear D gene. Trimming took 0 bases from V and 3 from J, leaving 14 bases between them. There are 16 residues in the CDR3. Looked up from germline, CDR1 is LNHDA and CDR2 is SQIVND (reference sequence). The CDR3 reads CASSIDKAGPYYGYTF. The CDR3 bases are TGTGCCAGTAGTATAGATAAGGCAGGACCCTACTATGGCTACACCTTC.

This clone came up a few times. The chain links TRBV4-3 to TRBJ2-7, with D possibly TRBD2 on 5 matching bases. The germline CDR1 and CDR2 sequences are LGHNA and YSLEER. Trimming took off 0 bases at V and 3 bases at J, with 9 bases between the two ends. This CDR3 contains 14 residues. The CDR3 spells CASSQETGNYEQYF. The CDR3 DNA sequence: TGCGCCAGCAGCCAAGAAACCGGGAACTACGAGCAGTACTTC.

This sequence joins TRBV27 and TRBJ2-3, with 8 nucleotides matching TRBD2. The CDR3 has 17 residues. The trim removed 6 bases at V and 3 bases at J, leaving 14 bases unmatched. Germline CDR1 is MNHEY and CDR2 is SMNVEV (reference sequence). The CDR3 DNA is TGTGCCAGCAGCTTAGGGGCCAGCGGGAGTGGAACAGATACGCAGTATTTT. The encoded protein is CASSLGASGSGTDTQYF.

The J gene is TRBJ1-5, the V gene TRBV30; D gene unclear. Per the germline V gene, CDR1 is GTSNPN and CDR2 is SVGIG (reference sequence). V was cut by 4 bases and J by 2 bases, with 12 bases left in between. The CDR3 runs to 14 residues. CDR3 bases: TGTGCCTGGACCCACGGGAGGGGCAATCAGCCCCAGCATTTT. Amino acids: CAWTHGRGNQPQHF.

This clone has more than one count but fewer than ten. Written as DNA, the CDR3 is TGTGCCAGCAGCTTAGTGGACACCCCCAGCTATGGCTACACCTTC. Amino acid sequence: CASSLVDTPSYGYTF. The genes are TRBV7-2 and TRBJ1-2; tentatively, D is TRBD1 (5 bases). This CDR3 contains 15 residues. V was cut by 1 base and J by 4 bases, with 13 bases left in between. From germline, CDR1 is SGHTA and CDR2 FQGNSA.

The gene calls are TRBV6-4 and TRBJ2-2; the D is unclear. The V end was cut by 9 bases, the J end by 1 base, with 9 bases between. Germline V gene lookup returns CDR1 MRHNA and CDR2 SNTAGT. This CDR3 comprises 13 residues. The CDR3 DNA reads TGTGCCAGGGGCCAGCTGAACACCGGGGAGCTGTTTTTT. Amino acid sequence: CARGQLNTGELFF.

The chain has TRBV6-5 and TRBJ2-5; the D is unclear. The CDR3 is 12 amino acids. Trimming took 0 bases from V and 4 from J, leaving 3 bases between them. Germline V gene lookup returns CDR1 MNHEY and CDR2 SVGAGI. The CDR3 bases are TGTGCCAGCAGTTACTCGGGAGAGACCCAGTACTTC. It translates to CASSYSGETQYF.

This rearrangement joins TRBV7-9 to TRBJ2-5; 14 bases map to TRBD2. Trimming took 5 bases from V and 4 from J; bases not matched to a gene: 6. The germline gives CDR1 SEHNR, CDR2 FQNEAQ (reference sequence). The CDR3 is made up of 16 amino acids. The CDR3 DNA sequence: TGTGCCAGCAGCGCAAGACTAGCGGGGGGGCTAGAGACCCAGTACTTC. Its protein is CASSARLAGGLETQYF.

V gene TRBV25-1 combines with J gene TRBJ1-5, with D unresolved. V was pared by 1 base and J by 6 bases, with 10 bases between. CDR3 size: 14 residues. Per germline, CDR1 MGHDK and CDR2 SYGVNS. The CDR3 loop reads CASSEWGEAQPQHF. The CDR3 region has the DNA TGTGCCAGCAGTGAATGGGGAGAGGCTCAGCCCCAGCATTTT. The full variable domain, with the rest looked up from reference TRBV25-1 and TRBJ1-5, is EADIYQTPRYLVIGTGKKITLECSQTMGHDKMYWYQQDPGMELHLIHYSYGVNSTEKGDLSSESTVSRIRTEHFPLTLESARPSHTSQYLCASSEWGEAQPQHFGDGTRLSIL.

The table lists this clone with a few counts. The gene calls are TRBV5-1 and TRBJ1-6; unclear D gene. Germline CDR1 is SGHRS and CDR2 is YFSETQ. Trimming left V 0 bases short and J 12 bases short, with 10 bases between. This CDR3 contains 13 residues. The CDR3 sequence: CASSLDTALPLHF. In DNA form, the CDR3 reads TGCGCCAGCAGCTTGGACACGGCATTACCCCTCCACTTT. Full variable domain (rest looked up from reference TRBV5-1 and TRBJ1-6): KAGVTQTPRYLIKTRGQQVTLSCSPISGHRSVSWYQQTPGQGLQFLFEYFSETQRNKGNFPGRFSGRQFSNSRSEMNVSTLELGDSALYLCASSLDTALPLHFGNGTRLTVT.

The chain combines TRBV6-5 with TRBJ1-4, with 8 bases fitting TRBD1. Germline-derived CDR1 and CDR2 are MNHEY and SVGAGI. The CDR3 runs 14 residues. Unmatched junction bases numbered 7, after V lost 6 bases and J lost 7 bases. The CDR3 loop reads CASRKTGVAEKLFF. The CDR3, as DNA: TGTGCCAGCAGAAAGACAGGGGTGGCTGAAAAACTGTTTTTT.